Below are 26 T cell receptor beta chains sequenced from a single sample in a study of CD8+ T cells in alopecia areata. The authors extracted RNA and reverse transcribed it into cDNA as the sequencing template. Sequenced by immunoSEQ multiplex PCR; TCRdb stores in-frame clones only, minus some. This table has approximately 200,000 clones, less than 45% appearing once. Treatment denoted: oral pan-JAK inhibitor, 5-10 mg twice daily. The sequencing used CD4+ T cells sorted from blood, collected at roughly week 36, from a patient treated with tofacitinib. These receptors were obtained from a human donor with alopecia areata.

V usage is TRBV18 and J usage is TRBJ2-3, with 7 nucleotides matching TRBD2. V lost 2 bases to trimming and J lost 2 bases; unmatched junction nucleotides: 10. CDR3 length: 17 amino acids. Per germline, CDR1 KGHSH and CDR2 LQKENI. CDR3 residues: CASSPKASGLYTDTQYF. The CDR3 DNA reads TGTGCCAGCTCACCAAAGGCTAGCGGATTATACACAGATACGCAGTATTTT.

The chain's CDR3 is CASSSSTGAYKEQYF. For the CDR3, the DNA is TGTGCCAGCAGCTCCTCGACAGGGGCCTACAAGGAGCAGTACTTC. The V gene is TRBV7-2, the J gene TRBJ2-7; 8 bases agree with TRBD1. The CDR3 consists of 15 residues. V was pared by 4 bases and J by 7 bases, with 12 bases of the junction left unmatched. Germline CDR1 is SGHTA and CDR2 is FQGNSA. Complete variable domain (other parts from reference TRBV7-2 and TRBJ2-7): GAGVSQSPSNKVTEKGKDVELRCDPISGHTALYWYRQSLGQGLEFLIYFQGNSAPDKSGLPSDRFSAERTGGSVSTLTIQRTQQEDSAVYLCASSSSTGAYKEQYFGPGTRLTVT.

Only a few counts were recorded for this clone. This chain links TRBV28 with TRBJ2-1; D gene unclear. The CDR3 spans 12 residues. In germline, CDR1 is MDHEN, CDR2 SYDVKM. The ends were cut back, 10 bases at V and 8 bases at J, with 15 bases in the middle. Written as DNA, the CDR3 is TGTGCCACCAGATTTTTTAGAGATGAGCAGTTCTTC. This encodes CATRFFRDEQFF.

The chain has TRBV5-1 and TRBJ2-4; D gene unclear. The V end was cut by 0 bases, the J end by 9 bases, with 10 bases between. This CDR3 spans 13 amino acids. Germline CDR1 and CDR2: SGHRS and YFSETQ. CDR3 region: CASSLEVLGIQYF. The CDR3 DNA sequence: TGCGCCAGCAGCTTGGAAGTGTTGGGCATTCAGTACTTC.

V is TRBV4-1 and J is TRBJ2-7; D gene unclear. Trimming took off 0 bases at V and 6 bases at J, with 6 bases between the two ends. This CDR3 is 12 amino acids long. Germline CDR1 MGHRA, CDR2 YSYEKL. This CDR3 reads CASSQDFGEQYF. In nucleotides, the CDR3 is TGCGCCAGCAGCCAAGATTTTGGCGAGCAGTACTTC.

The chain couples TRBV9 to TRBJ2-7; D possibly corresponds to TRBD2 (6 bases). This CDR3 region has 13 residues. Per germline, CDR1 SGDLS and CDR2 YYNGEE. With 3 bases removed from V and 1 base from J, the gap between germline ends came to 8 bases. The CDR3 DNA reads TGTGCCAGCAGCGCACGGGGGTCCTACGAGCAGTACTTC. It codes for CASSARGSYEQYF.

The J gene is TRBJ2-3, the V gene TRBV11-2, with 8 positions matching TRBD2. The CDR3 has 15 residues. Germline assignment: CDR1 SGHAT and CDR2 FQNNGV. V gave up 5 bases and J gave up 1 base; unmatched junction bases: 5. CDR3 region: CASSLSGTRTDTQYF. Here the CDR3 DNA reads TGTGCCAGCAGCCTTAGCGGGACCCGCACAGATACGCAGTATTTT.

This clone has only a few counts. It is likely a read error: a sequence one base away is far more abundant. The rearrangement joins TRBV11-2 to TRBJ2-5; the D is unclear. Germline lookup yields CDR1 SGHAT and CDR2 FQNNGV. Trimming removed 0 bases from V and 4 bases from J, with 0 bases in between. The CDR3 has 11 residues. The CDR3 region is CASSLEETQYF. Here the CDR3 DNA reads TGTGCCAGCAGCTTAGAAGAGACCCAGTACTTC.

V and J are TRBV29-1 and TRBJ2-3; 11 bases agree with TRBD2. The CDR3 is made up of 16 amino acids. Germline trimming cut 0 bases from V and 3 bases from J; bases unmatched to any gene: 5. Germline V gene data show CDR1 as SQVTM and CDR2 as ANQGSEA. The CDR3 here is CSVEDPTSGSTDTQYF. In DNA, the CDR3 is TGCAGCGTTGAAGATCCCACTAGCGGGAGTACAGATACGCAGTATTTT.

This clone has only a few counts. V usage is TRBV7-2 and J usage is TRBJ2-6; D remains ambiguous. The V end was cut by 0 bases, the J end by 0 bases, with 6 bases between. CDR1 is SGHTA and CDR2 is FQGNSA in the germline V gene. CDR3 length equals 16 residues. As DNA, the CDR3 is TGTGCCAGCAGCTTAGCAAGTCGCTCTGGGGCCAACGTCCTGACTTTC. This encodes CASSLASRSGANVLTF.

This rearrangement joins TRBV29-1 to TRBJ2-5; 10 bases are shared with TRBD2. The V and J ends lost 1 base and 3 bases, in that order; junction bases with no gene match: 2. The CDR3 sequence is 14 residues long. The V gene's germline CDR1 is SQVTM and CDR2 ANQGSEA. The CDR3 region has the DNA TGCAGCGTTGAAGTCGGACTAGCGGAAGAGACCCAGTACTTC. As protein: CSVEVGLAEETQYF.

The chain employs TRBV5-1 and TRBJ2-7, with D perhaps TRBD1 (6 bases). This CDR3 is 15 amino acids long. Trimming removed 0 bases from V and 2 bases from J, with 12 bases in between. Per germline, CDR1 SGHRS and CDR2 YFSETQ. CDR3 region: CASSLAFGTTYEQYF. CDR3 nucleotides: TGCGCCAGCAGCTTGGCCTTCGGGACAACCTACGAGCAGTACTTC. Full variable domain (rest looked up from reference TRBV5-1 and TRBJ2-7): KAGVTQTPRYLIKTRGQQVTLSCSPISGHRSVSWYQQTPGQGLQFLFEYFSETQRNKGNFPGRFSGRQFSNSRSEMNVSTLELGDSALYLCASSLAFGTTYEQYFGPGTRLTVT.

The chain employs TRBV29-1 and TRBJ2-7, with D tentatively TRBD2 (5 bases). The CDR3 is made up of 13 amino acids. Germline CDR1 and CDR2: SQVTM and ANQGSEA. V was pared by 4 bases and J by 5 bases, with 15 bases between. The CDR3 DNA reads TGCAGCGTTGGCCAGGCCACGGGGAACGAGCAGTACTTC. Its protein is CSVGQATGNEQYF.

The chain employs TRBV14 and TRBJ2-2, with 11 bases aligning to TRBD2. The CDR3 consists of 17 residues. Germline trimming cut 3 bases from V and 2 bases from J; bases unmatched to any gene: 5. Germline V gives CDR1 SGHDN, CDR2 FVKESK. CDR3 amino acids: CASSQGLAALNTGELFF. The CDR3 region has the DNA TGTGCCAGCAGCCAGGGACTAGCGGCCCTTAACACCGGGGAGCTGTTTTTT.

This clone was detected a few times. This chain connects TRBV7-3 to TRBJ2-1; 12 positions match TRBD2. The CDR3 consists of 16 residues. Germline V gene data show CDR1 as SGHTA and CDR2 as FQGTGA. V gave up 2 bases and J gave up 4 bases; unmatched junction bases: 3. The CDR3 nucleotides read TGTGCCAGCAGCTTATTCGGGACTAGCGGGTACAATGAGCAGTTCTTC. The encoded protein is CASSLFGTSGYNEQFF.

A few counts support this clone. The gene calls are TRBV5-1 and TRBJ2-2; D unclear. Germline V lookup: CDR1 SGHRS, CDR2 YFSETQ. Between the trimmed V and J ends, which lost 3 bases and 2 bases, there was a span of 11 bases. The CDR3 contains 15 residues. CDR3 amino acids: CASSSGGKNTGELFF. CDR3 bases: TGCGCCAGCAGCTCGGGCGGTAAAAACACCGGGGAGCTGTTTTTT. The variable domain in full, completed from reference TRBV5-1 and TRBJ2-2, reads KAGVTQTPRYLIKTRGQQVTLSCSPISGHRSVSWYQQTPGQGLQFLFEYFSETQRNKGNFPGRFSGRQFSNSRSEMNVSTLELGDSALYLCASSSGGKNTGELFFGEGSRLTVL.

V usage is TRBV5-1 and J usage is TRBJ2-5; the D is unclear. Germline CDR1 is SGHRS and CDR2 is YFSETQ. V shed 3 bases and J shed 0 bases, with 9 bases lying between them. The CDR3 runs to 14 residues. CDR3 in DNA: TGCGCCAGCAGCTCCGGTCGTGACCAAGAGACCCAGTACTTC. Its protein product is CASSSGRDQETQYF.

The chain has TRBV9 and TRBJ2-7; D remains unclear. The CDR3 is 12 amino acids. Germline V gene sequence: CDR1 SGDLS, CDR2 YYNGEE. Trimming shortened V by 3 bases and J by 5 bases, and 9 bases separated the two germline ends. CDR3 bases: TGTGCCAGCAGCGCCTCTGGTCACGAGCAGTACTTC. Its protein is CASSASGHEQYF.

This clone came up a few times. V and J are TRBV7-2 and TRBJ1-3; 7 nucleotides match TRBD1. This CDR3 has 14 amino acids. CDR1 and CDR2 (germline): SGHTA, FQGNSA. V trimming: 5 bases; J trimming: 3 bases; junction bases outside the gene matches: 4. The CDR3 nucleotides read TGTGCCAGCAGCGGGAACAGGGGTGGAAACACCATATATTTT. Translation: CASSGNRGGNTIYF.

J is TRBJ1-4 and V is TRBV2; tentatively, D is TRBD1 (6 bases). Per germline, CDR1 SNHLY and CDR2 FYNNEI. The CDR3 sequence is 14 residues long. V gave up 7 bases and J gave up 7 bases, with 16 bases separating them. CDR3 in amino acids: CASISDRRSEKLFF. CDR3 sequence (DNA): TGTGCCAGCATAAGTGACAGGAGGAGTGAAAAACTGTTTTTT.

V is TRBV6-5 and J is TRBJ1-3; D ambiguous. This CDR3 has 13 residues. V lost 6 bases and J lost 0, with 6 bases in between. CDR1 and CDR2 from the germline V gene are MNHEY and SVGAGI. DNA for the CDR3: TGTGCCAGCAGGTCCCCCTCTGGAAACACCATATATTTT. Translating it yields CASRSPSGNTIYF.

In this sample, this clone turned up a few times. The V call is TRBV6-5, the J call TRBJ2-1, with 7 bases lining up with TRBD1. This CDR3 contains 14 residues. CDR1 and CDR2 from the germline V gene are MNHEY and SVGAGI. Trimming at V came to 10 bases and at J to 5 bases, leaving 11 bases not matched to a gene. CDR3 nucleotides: TGTGCCACCCTAAACAGGGGTGGCCACAATGAGCAGTTCTTC. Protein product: CATLNRGGHNEQFF.

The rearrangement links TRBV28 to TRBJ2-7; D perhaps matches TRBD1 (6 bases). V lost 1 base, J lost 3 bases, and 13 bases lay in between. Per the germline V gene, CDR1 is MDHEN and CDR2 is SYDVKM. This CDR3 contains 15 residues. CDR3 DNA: TGTGCCAGCAGTTTATCCCCGAGACAGGACTACGAGCAGTACTTC. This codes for CASSLSPRQDYEQYF.

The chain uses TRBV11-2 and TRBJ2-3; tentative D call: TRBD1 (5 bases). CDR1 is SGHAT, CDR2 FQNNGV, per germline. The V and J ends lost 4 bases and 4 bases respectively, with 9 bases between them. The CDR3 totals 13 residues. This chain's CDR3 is CASSSGIADTQYF. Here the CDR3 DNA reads TGTGCCAGCAGCTCAGGGATCGCAGATACGCAGTATTTT.

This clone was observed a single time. The CDR3 nucleotides are TGTGCCAGCAGCGTAGGGGCAGGCAGTTCGGAGCAGTACTTC. This sequence encodes CASSVGAGSSEQYF. This chain connects TRBV9 to TRBJ2-7; D gene ambiguous. Germline V gene lookup returns CDR1 SGDLS and CDR2 YYNGEE. This CDR3 has 14 amino acids. V shed 0 bases and J shed 7 bases, with 14 bases lying between them.

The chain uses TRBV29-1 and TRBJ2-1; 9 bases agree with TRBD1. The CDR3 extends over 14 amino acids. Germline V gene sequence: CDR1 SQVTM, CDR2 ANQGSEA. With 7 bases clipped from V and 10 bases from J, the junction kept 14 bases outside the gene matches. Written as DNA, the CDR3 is TGCAGCGCCACCGGGACAGGGATTCTCCAGGAGCAGTTCTTC. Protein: CSATGTGILQEQFF.